The entry that follows covers one T cell receptor (beta chain) sequence. Its matching antigen is unknown. This sample is drawn from a study of T cells in narcolepsy. Background on the study: Healthy controls were enrolled alongside patients with narcolepsy type 1 or type 2. Study results and caveats: Comparing one patient's CSF and blood CD4+ clonotypes highlighted HCRT- and TRIB2-specific autoreactive clonotypes.

TCRdb's table, derived via immunoSEQ multiplex PCR, lists solely in-frame clones and lacks some. The data contain about 37,000 clones, around 80% of them singletons. V shed 2 bases and J 8 bases; nucleotides not matched to a gene: 3. Germline V CDR1 and CDR2: SGHKS, YYEKEE (reference sequence). CDR3 length: 12 residues. This TCR came from a human donor in good health. Sequencing was carried out using memory (CD45RA-) CD4+ T cells from blood. The chain joins TRBV5-5 to TRBJ1-1; TRBD1 matches 7 bases. In DNA, the CDR3 is TGTGCCAGCAGCTTAGGGACAGTAGAAGCTTTCTTT. This sequence encodes CASSLGTVEAFF.